The 17 T cell receptor beta chains below come from one sample, sequenced in a study of cytomegalovirus exposure and HLA in healthy donors. This PCR relied on a set of 60 Vbeta primers and 13 Jbeta primers. Some clones are missing from TCRdb's copy, which holds only in-frame ones; the method was immunoSEQ multiplex PCR. The data show about 160,000 clones, with approximately 72% seen just once and approximately 1.5% held by the top ten. The sequenced sample consisted of PBMCs. These receptors were collected from a man in his fifties or sixties in good health and CMV-seronegative.

V is TRBV6-5 and J is TRBJ1-4; the D is unclear. The CDR3 has 15 amino acids. The V end lost 2 bases, the J end lost 8 bases, and 15 bases lay between the germline ends. The germline CDR1 and CDR2 sequences are MNHEY and SVGAGI. The CDR3 DNA follows: TGTGCCAGCAGTTACGGAGGGCCAGCTAGGGAAAAACTGTTTTTT. It encodes CASSYGGPAREKLFF.

This chain links TRBV5-1 with TRBJ2-1, with 8 bases that match TRBD2. CDR3 length: 15 amino acids. CDR1 and CDR2 from the germline V gene are SGHRS and YFSETQ. The V gene end was trimmed by 3 bases and the J gene end by 4 bases; junction bases not matched to a gene: 6. The CDR3 DNA follows: TGCGCCAGCAGCTCGACTAGCGATTTTTACAATGAGCAGTTCTTC. Protein: CASSSTSDFYNEQFF. Looking up the rest from reference TRBV5-1 and TRBJ2-1 gives the full variable domain: KAGVTQTPRYLIKTRGQQVTLSCSPISGHRSVSWYQQTPGQGLQFLFEYFSETQRNKGNFPGRFSGRQFSNSRSEMNVSTLELGDSALYLCASSSTSDFYNEQFFGPGTRLTVL.

The gene calls are TRBV28 and TRBJ1-1; possibly TRBD1 for D (6 bases). The CDR3 runs 13 residues. Deletions cut 6 bases from V and 2 bases from J, with 10 bases between. The germline V gene encodes CDR1 MDHEN and CDR2 SYDVKM. CDR3 DNA: TGTGCCAGCAGGGTACAGGGCAACACTGAAGCTTTCTTT. This sequence encodes CASRVQGNTEAFF.

This clone was seen a handful of times. This chain uses TRBV28 with TRBJ2-3, with TRBD2 matching over 9 bases. CDR3 length: 15 residues. The junction had 2 bases not matched to a gene; V was cut back by 4 bases and J by 0 bases. The V gene's germline CDR1 is MDHEN and CDR2 SYDVKM. Here the CDR3 reads CASSSSGVSTDTQYF. The CDR3 DNA sequence: TGTGCCAGCAGTTCTAGCGGGGTAAGCACAGATACGCAGTATTTT.

This clone turned up a few times. The chain is built from TRBV28 and TRBJ1-4; possible D gene TRBD1, 6 bases. Deletions cut 6 bases from V and 0 bases from J, with 11 bases between. Germline V CDR1 and CDR2: MDHEN, SYDVKM. The CDR3 contains 15 residues. CDR3 sequence reads: CASSPGTPTNEKLFF. The CDR3 region has the DNA TGTGCCAGCAGCCCCGGGACACCAACTAATGAAAAACTGTTTTTT.

The J gene is TRBJ2-7, the V gene TRBV10-3; 15 bases fit TRBD2. The CDR3 sequence is 17 residues long. Germline V lookup: CDR1 ENHRY, CDR2 SYGVKD. V trimming: 7 bases; J trimming: 0 bases; junction bases outside the gene matches: 7. The chain's CDR3 is CAITPGLAGGSSYEQYF. CDR3 DNA: TGTGCCATCACTCCGGGACTAGCGGGGGGCTCCTCCTACGAGCAGTACTTC.

This clone appeared a single time. CDR3 nucleotides: TGCGCCAGCAGCACCGGACCGGGGTCGAACACCGGGGAGCTGTTTTTT. Protein: CASSTGPGSNTGELFF. The J gene is TRBJ2-2, the V gene TRBV4-3, with a possible D match to TRBD2 (5 bases). This CDR3 is built from 16 residues. V lost 5 bases and J lost 0, with 13 bases in between. Per germline, CDR1 LGHNA and CDR2 YSLEER.

With regard to this clone: Other DNA sequences in the sample encode the same CDR3. The chain employs TRBV5-4 and TRBJ1-1; a weak D match, TRBD1 (6 bases). Germline CDR1 reads SGHNT; CDR2 reads YYREEE (reference sequence). The V and J ends lost 2 bases and 1 base respectively, with 9 bases between them. There are 14 residues in the CDR3. The CDR3 DNA sequence: TGTGCCAGCAGCTTAGGGGGAAGGAACACTGAAGCTTTCTTT. Protein: CASSLGGRNTEAFF.

The gene calls are TRBV18 and TRBJ2-1; a weak D match, TRBD2 (5 bases). This CDR3 has 14 amino acids. Germline assignment: CDR1 KGHSH and CDR2 LQKENI. V lost 3 bases, J lost 10 bases, and 16 bases lay in between. The CDR3 DNA follows: TGTGCCAGCTCACCGGGCCCCACGGGAATAGAGCAGTTCTTC. This translates into CASSPGPTGIEQFF.

This clone appeared a few times. The gene calls are TRBV28 and TRBJ1-1; tentative D call: TRBD1 (6 bases). The germline gives CDR1 MDHEN, CDR2 SYDVKM. CDR3 length: 17 amino acids. V lost 2 bases and J lost 2, with 18 bases in between. In DNA, the CDR3 is TGTGCCAGCAGTTTAAGGGGGTACGGGACGTTTAACACTGAAGCTTTCTTT. Translating it yields CASSLRGYGTFNTEAFF.

V and J are TRBV5-4 and TRBJ1-2; 7 bases are shared with TRBD1. V dropped 4 bases and J dropped 0; count of bases not matched to a gene: 15. The CDR3 loop spans 18 amino acids. Looked up from germline, CDR1 is SGHNT and CDR2 is YYREEE (reference sequence). CDR3 in DNA: TGTGCCAGCAGCCCACCGCAGGGACAGCCTTCCACTAACTATGGCTACACCTTC. Protein sequence: CASSPPQGQPSTNYGYTF.

On this clone itself: The identical CDR3 is also encoded by other nucleotide sequences in the sample. The rearrangement links TRBV5-4 to TRBJ2-5, with D possibly matching TRBD2 (6 bases). Trimming took 6 bases from V and 5 from J, leaving 20 bases between them. Germline CDR1 SGHNT, CDR2 YYREEE (reference sequence). CDR3 length: 15 residues. CDR3 coding DNA: TGTGCCAGCACCACACCGGAGGGAGCGGGTGAGACCCAGTACTTC. Residues: CASTTPEGAGETQYF.

Only a few counts were recorded for this clone. The chain uses TRBV4-3 and TRBJ1-2; D is uncertain. V lost 3 bases to trimming and J lost 4 bases, with 15 bases between them. The CDR3 covers 15 residues. Germline V lookup: CDR1 LGHNA, CDR2 YSLEER. CDR3 DNA: TGCGCCAGCAGCCACCGTGCGGGTGGGATCTATGGCTACACCTTC. It codes for CASSHRAGGIYGYTF.

The V gene is TRBV5-4, the J gene TRBJ2-2; 7 nucleotides align to TRBD1. The CDR3 is 18 residues long. The V segment lost 2 bases and the J segment 2 bases; nucleotides outside the gene matches: 12. CDR1 and CDR2 from the germline V gene are SGHNT and YYREEE (reference sequence). For the CDR3, the DNA is TGTGCCAGCAGCTTAATTGAACGGACAGGCTTTAACACCGGGGAGCTGTTTTTT. This translates into CASSLIERTGFNTGELFF.

This clone was detected only a few times. The V and J genes are TRBV7-3 and TRBJ1-1; TRBD1 might be the D (5 bases). The V gene's germline CDR1 is SGHTA and CDR2 FQGTGA. V gave up 5 bases and J gave up 1 base, with 14 bases separating them. The CDR3 has 15 residues. The CDR3 is CASSPYNDRNTEAFF. CDR3 sequence (DNA): TGTGCCAGCAGCCCCTACAACGACAGGAACACTGAAGCTTTCTTT.

This clone appeared once. The J gene is TRBJ1-2, the V gene TRBV7-8; 7 bases map to TRBD1. The CDR3 is made up of 15 amino acids. Germline CDR1 SGHVS, CDR2 FQNEAQ. Trimming cost V 3 bases and J 1 base; bases outside gene matches: 5. The DNA of the CDR3 is TGTGCCAGCAGCTTGACAGGGTTCGGTAACTATGGCTACACCTTC. Protein product: CASSLTGFGNYGYTF. The variable domain in full, with the rest retrieved from reference TRBV7-8 and TRBJ1-2, is GAGVSQSPRYKVAKRGQDVALRCDPISGHVSLFWYQQALGQGPEFLTYFQNEAQLDKSGLPSDRFFAERPEGSVSTLKIQRTQQEDSAVYLCASSLTGFGNYGYTFGSGTRLTVV.

This clone has only a few counts. The chain uses TRBV2 and TRBJ2-4; maybe TRBD2 (5 bases). Per germline, CDR1 SNHLY and CDR2 FYNNEI. V was cut by 2 bases and J by 2 bases, with 7 bases left in between. The CDR3 contains 14 residues. DNA of the CDR3: TGTGCCAGCAGTGAACGGGGTACCAAAAACATTCAGTACTTC. Translating gives CASSERGTKNIQYF.